The following is a TCR beta chain sequence with its context. Antigen unknown. The record originates from a study of early T cells in non-severe SARS-CoV-2 infection. As for the study in general: Sequencing of bulk RNA from unsorted whole blood was done, without chain pairing.

Attachment of unique molecular identifiers was made to individual cDNA molecules. TCRdb itself ran the 5' RACE reads through MiXCR, one entry per CDR3 protein. This table holds about 89,000 distinct CDR3 sequences, around 17% found once. Findings and limits, study-wide: Missing private and CD4 specificities, VDJdb matching favored anti-spike CD8 responses.

Germline V gene data show CDR1 as DFQATT and CDR2 as SNEGSKA (reference sequence). The V segment lost 6 bases and the J segment 9 bases; nucleotides outside the gene matches: 10. The CDR3 is made up of 12 amino acids. Sequenced here: whole blood, sampled at baseline. This TCR was recovered from an adult who was a healthcare worker with PCR-confirmed SARS-CoV-2 infection or an uninfected control (not recorded which). This chain uses TRBV20-1 with TRBJ2-7, with 8 bases fitting TRBD2. CDR3 in DNA: TGCAGTGCCCTTGGGACTAGAGGGGGGCAGTACTTC. Its translation is CSALGTRGGQYF.